The present entry profiles one T cell receptor (beta chain) with its context. These data originate in a study of shared clonotypes between healthy human individuals. The CDR3 covers 15 residues. Germline assignment: CDR1 SGHNT and CDR2 YYREEE (reference sequence). The V end was cut by 4 bases, the J end by 2 bases, with 15 bases between. Measured with immunoSEQ multiplex PCR; TCRdb has only the in-frame clones, and not every one. The sample lists about 1,900,000 clones; just under 95% were seen once. Terminally differentiated effector memory CD45RA+ cells were excluded by CCR7 positive selection of CD45RO-negative cells.

The clonotype originates from a man younger than 35 in good health. Sequencing used naive CD8+ T cells sorted from blood. J is TRBJ2-5 and V is TRBV5-4, with TRBD1 as a possible D gene (6 bases). CDR3 DNA: TGTGCCAGCAGCGACTACCGGGACATACAAGAGACCCAGTACTTC. It translates to CASSDYRDIQETQYF.